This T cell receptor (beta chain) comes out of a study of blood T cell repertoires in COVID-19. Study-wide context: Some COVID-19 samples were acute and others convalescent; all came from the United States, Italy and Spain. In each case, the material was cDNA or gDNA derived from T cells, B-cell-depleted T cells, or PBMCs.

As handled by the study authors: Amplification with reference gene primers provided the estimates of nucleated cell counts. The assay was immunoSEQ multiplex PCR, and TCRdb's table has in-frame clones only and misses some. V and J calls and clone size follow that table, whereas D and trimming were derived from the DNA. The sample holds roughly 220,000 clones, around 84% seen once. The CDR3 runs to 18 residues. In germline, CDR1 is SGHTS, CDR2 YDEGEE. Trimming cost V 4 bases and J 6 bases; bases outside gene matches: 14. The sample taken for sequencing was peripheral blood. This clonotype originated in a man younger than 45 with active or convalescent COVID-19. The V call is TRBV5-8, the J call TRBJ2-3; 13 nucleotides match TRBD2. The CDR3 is CASSTPRTSGSGRDTQYF. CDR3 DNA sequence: TGTGCCAGCAGCACTCCCAGGACTAGCGGGAGTGGTAGGGATACGCAGTATTTT. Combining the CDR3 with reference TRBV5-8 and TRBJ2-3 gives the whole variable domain EAGVTQSPTHLIKTRGQQATLRCSPISGHTSVYWYQQALGLGLQFLLWYDEGEERNRGNFPPRFSGRQFPNYSSELNVNALELEDSALYLCASSTPRTSGSGRDTQYFGPGTRLTVL.